One sample yielded the 3 T cell receptor beta chains listed below, sequenced in a study of blood T cell repertoires in COVID-19 (dated by TCRdb to the early 2020s). Libraries were prepared through the immunoSEQ multiplex PCR assay. Held by TCRdb, this immuneACCESS table contains in-frame sequences only and omits some clones. Under half of the omission traces to an unresolved V gene where checked; the cause of the rest is unknown. This sample comprises just under 90,000 clones, over 75% of them detected only once. The ten largest make up over 2.5% of the sample. What was sequenced was peripheral blood. The receptors were sampled from a woman of 80 years or more with acute or convalescent COVID-19.

This clone was detected once. The genes are TRBV7-2 and TRBJ2-3, with a tentative D call TRBD1 (6 bases). CDR1 and CDR2 (germline): SGHTA, FQGNSA. V shed 1 base and J shed 2 bases, with 7 bases lying between them. The CDR3 totals 14 residues. CDR3 DNA: TGTGCCAGCAGCTTAGACAGGGCCACAGATACGCAGTATTTT. Protein: CASSLDRATDTQYF.

The chain is built from TRBV19 and TRBJ1-4; 10 bases line up with TRBD1. The CDR3 spans 13 residues. Per germline, CDR1 LNHDA and CDR2 SQIVND (reference sequence). The ends lost 7 bases at V and 6 bases at J; junction bases unmatched: 2. The CDR3 DNA sequence: TGTGCCAGTATGGGGACAGGGGATGAAAAACTGTTTTTT. Translated: CASMGTGDEKLFF. The full variable domain, rest sourced from reference TRBV19 and TRBJ1-4, is DGGITQSPKYLFRKEGQNVTLSCEQNLNHDAMYWYRQDPGQGLRLIYYSQIVNDFQKGDIAEGYSVSREKKESFPLTVTSAQKNPTAFYLCASMGTGDEKLFFGSGTQLSVL.

CDR3 DNA sequence: TGCAGCGCCGACGGGGTGAACACTGAAGCTTTCTTT. Its translation is CSADGVNTEAFF. This chain uses TRBV29-1 with TRBJ1-1, with D unclear. Germline V gene lookup returns CDR1 SQVTM and CDR2 ANQGSEA. The V end was cut by 7 bases, the J end by 0 bases, with 9 bases between. The CDR3 extends over 12 amino acids.